The 14 T cell receptor beta chains given below trace back to one sample, sequenced in a study of blood T cell repertoires in COVID-19. Data came from immunoSEQ multiplex PCR; TCRdb stores just in-frame clones and leaves some out. Here the sample spans about 300,000 clones, around nine tenths being singletons. Sequencing input: peripheral blood. Every receptor here comes from a man in his 70s with acute or convalescent COVID-19.

This chain links TRBV6-4 with TRBJ2-5; 13 nucleotides align to TRBD2. There are 16 residues in the CDR3. Germline V gene data show CDR1 as MRHNA and CDR2 as SNTAGT. The V and J ends lost 4 bases and 4 bases, in that order; junction bases with no gene match: 6. This CDR3 reads CASSVIRLAGGETQYF. The CDR3 DNA is TGTGCCAGCAGTGTGATAAGACTAGCGGGAGGAGAGACCCAGTACTTC.

Of note for this clone: Within the sample, other DNA sequences also encode this same CDR3. The chain is built from TRBV28 and TRBJ2-7; D remains ambiguous. V shed 2 bases and J shed 3 bases, with 5 bases lying between them. The CDR3 spans 12 residues. Germline V CDR1 and CDR2: MDHEN, SYDVKM. CDR3 DNA sequence: TGTGCCAGCAGTTTAACGGGCTACGAGCAGTACTTC. Translation: CASSLTGYEQYF.

The J gene is TRBJ1-2, the V gene TRBV6-6; D is perhaps TRBD1 (5 bases). This CDR3 comprises 13 residues. Between the trimmed V and J ends, which lost 5 bases and 4 bases, there was a span of 11 bases. Germline assignment: CDR1 MNHNY and CDR2 SVGAGI (reference sequence). The CDR3, as DNA: TGTGCCAGCAGTCCGCAGGGTCCCTATGGCTACACCTTC. This gives the protein CASSPQGPYGYTF.

The genes are TRBV5-1 and TRBJ2-1; 11 bases align to TRBD2. Germline CDR1 and CDR2: SGHRS and YFSETQ. The CDR3 covers 16 residues. With 0 bases clipped from V and 9 bases from J, the junction kept 8 bases outside the gene matches. In DNA form, the CDR3 reads TGCGCCAGCAGCTTGGTCCCCCTAGCGGGAGGATCTGAGCAGTTCTTC. It yields the protein CASSLVPLAGGSEQFF.

This chain uses TRBV5-4 with TRBJ2-1, with TRBD2 identical over 11 bases. CDR1 SGHNT and CDR2 YYREEE come from the germline V gene (reference sequence). The CDR3 runs 17 residues. V lost 1 base to trimming and J lost 4 bases; unmatched junction nucleotides: 7. DNA of the CDR3: TGTGCCAGCAGCTTGTGGGCTAGCGGGGGGAAATACAATGAGCAGTTCTTC. It yields the protein CASSLWASGGKYNEQFF.

This chain links TRBV7-2 with TRBJ2-3, with 8 bases fitting TRBD2. The CDR3 is 17 residues long. From germline, CDR1 is SGHTA and CDR2 FQGNSA. V dropped 1 base and J dropped 1; count of bases not matched to a gene: 7. The CDR3 bases are TGTGCCAGCAGCTTAGTTTCCGGGAGGGGACGCACAGATACGCAGTATTTT. As protein: CASSLVSGRGRTDTQYF. The full variable domain, completed using reference TRBV7-2 and TRBJ2-3, is GAGVSQSPSNKVTEKGKDVELRCDPISGHTALYWYRQSLGQGLEFLIYFQGNSAPDKSGLPSDRFSAERTGGSVSTLTIQRTQQEDSAVYLCASSLVSGRGRTDTQYFGPGTRLTVL.

This clone occurred many times. The J gene is TRBJ2-1, the V gene TRBV18, with 12 nucleotides matching TRBD2. CDR3 length: 16 amino acids. In germline, CDR1 is KGHSH, CDR2 LQKENI. V shed 1 base and J 5 bases; nucleotides not matched to a gene: 3. CDR3 coding DNA: TGTGCCAGCTCACCACGACTAGCGGGGGATGACAATGAGCAGTTCTTC. It yields the protein CASSPRLAGDDNEQFF.

The chain has TRBV6-5 and TRBJ2-5; maybe TRBD2 (5 bases). The length of the CDR3 is 14 residues. Deletions cut 7 bases from V and 2 bases from J, with 14 bases between. Germline values: CDR1 MNHEY, CDR2 SVGAGI. Written as DNA, the CDR3 is TGTGCCAGCATTACAACTAGAAGTCAAGAGACCCAGTACTTC. Protein product: CASITTRSQETQYF.

The J gene is TRBJ2-3, the V gene TRBV7-9, with 8 nucleotides matching TRBD1. Trimming removed 0 bases from V and 4 bases from J; junction bases left unmatched: 6. The germline CDR1 and CDR2 sequences are SEHNR and FQNEAQ (reference sequence). The CDR3 is 16 residues long. CDR3 nucleotide sequence: TGTGCCAGCAGCTTAGCCAGGGGGCTTGGGGCAGATACGCAGTATTTT. It translates to CASSLARGLGADTQYF. The entire variable domain, with the rest obtained from reference TRBV7-9 and TRBJ2-3, is as follows: DTGVSQNPRHKITKRGQNVTFRCDPISEHNRLYWYRQTLGQGPEFLTYFQNEAQLEKSRLLSDRFSAERPKGSFSTLEIQRTEQGDSAMYLCASSLARGLGADTQYFGPGTRLTVL.

The V call is TRBV18, the J call TRBJ1-6; D possibly corresponds to TRBD1 (5 bases). The CDR3 runs to 17 residues. Germline CDR1 reads KGHSH; CDR2 reads LQKENI. With 3 bases removed from V and 8 bases from J, the gap between germline ends came to 20 bases. CDR3 residues: CASSPTVGGIGDSPLHF. In DNA, the CDR3 is TGTGCCAGCTCACCCACCGTGGGGGGGATTGGAGATTCACCCCTCCACTTT. Variable domain in full (rest from reference TRBV18 and TRBJ1-6): NAGVMQNPRHLVRRRGQEARLRCSPMKGHSHVYWYRQLPEEGLKFMVYLQKENIIDESGMPKERFSAEFPKEGPSILRIQQVVRGDSAAYFCASSPTVGGIGDSPLHFGNGTRLTVT.

This chain links TRBV20-1 with TRBJ2-5; D is possibly TRBD1 (6 bases). Trimming cost V 6 bases and J 4 bases, with 9 bases left between them. Germline V gene data show CDR1 as DFQATT and CDR2 as SNEGSKA (reference sequence). This CDR3 has 11 amino acids. The CDR3 spells CSALGGETQYF. The CDR3 DNA sequence: TGCAGTGCACTAGGGGGAGAGACCCAGTACTTC.

The rearrangement links TRBV11-2 to TRBJ2-3, with 10 bases that match TRBD2. The ends lost 1 base at V and 4 bases at J; junction bases unmatched: 2. Germline V gene sequence: CDR1 SGHAT, CDR2 FQNNGV. The CDR3 covers 15 residues. The CDR3 DNA reads TGTGCCAGCAGCTTAGGAGCGGGAGGGCCAGATACGCAGTATTTT. Its protein product is CASSLGAGGPDTQYF.

The J gene is TRBJ1-5, the V gene TRBV5-6, with D possibly being TRBD1 (5 bases). The CDR3 consists of 17 residues. Trimming pared 0 bases from V and 3 bases from J, leaving 16 bases between. The germline V gene has CDR1 SGHDT and CDR2 YYEEEE. Here the CDR3 reads CASSLGGAGFLNQPQHF. The CDR3 region has the DNA TGTGCCAGCAGCTTGGGCGGGGCAGGGTTTCTCAATCAGCCCCAGCATTTT.

This clone has a handful of counts. The J gene is TRBJ1-6, the V gene TRBV27, with a weak D call TRBD1 (6 bases). V dropped 1 base and J dropped 7 bases, with 11 bases sitting between them. The CDR3 sequence is 15 residues long. Germline values: CDR1 MNHEY, CDR2 SMNVEV (reference sequence). CDR3: CASSLWGGGNSPLHF. CDR3 DNA sequence: TGTGCCAGCAGTTTATGGGGGGGCGGGAATTCACCCCTCCACTTT.